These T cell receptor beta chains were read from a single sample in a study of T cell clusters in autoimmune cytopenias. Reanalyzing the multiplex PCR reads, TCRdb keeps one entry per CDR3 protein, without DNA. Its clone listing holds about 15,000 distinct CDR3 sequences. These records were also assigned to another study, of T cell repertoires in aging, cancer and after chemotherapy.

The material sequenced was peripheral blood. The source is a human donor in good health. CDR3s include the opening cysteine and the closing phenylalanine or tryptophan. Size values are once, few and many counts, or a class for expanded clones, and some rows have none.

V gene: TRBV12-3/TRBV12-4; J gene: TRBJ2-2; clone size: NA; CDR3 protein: CASSLRGTGELFF
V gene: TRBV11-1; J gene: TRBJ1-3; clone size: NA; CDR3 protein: CASSLSTLQDSSGNTIYF
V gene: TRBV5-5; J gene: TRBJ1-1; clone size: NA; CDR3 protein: CASSLLHHMNTEAFF
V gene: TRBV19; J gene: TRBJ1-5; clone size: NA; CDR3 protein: CAGGEAGTASNQPQHF
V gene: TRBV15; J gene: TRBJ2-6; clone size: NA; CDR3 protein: CATGGGPGANVLTF
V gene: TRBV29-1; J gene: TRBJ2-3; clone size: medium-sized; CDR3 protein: CSAIPTSESTDTQYF
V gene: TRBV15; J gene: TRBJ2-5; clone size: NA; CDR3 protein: CATSSLLLAGASGTQYF
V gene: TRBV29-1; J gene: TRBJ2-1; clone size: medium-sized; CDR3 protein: CSVSPRRALHNEQFF
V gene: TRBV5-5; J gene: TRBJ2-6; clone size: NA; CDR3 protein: CASSLGGAGANVLTF
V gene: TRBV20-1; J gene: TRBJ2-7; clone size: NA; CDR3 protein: CSARQREGLYEQYF
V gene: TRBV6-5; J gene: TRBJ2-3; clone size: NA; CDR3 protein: CASTQSDTQYF
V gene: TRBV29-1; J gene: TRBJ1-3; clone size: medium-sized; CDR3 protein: CSVAKRGIGGNTIYF
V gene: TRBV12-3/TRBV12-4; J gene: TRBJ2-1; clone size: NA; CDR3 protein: CASSPLAGVSSYNEQFF
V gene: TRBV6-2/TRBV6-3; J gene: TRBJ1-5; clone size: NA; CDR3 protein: CASSKPHQPQHF
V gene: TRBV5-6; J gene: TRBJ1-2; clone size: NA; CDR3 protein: CASSYLGQGYTF
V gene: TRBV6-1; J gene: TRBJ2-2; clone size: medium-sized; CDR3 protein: CASRANTGELFF
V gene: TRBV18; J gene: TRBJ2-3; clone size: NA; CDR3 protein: CASSPLDSTDTQYF
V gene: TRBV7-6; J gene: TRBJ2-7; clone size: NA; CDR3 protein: CASSYDRAEQYF
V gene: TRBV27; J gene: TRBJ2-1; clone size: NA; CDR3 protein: CASSFSRQGGEQFF
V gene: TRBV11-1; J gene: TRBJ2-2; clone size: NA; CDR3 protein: CASSPGTGRTGELFF
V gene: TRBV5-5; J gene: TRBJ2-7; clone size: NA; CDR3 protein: CASSLRGAWNEQYF
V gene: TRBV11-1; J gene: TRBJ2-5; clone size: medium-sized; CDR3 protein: CASSPIGETQYF
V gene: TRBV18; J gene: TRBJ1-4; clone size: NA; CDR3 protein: CASSPLQGVDEKLFF
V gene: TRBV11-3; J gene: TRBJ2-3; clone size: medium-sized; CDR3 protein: CASSSLYTQYF
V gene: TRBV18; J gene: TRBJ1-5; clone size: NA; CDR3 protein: CASSPGPRQVQHF
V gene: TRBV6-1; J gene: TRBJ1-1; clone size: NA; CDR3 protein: CASSDNWGNTEAFF
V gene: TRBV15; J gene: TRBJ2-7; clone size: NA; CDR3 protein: CATSRDRPAAKYEQYF
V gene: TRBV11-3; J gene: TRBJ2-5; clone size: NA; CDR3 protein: CASSLSGSMMETQYF
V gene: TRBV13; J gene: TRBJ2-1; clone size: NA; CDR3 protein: CASSARGGNFNEQFF
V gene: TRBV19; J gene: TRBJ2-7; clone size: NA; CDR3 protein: CASSFQTESYEQYF
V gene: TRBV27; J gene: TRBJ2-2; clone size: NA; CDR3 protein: CASTGANTGELFF
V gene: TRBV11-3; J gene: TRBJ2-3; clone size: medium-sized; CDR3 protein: CASSHSSSSTDTQYF
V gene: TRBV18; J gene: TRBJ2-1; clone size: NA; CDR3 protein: CASSPSTGDEQFF
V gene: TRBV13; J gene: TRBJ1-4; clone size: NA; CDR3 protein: CASSWGTGGPEKLFF
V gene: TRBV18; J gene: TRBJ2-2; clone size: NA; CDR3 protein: CASSADTNTGELFF
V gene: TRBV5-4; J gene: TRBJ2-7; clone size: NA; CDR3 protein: CASSLKGQFYEQYF
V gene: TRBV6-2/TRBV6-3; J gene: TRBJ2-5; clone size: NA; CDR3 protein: CASSPLWGQETQYF
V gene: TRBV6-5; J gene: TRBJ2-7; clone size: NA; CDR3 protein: CASSYSGTSGGYEQYF
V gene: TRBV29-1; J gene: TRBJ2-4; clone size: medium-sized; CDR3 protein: CSVEDPYIQYF
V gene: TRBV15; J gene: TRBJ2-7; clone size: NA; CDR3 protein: CATSSGLYEQYF
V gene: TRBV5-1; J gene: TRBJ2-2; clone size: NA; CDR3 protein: CASSLDPPGELFF
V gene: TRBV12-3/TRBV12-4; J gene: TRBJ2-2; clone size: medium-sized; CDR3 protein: CASSHSGSFGELFF
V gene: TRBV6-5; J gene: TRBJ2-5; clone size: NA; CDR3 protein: CASSPDRDQETQYF
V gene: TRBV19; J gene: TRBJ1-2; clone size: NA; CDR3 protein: CASKWTGAYGYTF
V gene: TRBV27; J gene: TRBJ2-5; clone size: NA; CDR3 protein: CASSPPQGHLGQETQYF
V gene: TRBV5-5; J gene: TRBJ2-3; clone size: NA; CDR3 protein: CASSLGLAGVDTQYF
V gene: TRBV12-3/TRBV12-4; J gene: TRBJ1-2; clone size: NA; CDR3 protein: CASSGLGGYTF
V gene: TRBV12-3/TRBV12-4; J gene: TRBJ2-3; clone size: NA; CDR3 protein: CASSYRLATTDTQYF
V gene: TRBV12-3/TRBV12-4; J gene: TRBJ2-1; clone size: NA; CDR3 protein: CASSSPSDPYNEQFF
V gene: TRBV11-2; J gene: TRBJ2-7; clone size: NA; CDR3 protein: CASSLAGTSYEQYF
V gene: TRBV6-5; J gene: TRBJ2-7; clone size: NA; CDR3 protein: CASSIMGLYEQYF